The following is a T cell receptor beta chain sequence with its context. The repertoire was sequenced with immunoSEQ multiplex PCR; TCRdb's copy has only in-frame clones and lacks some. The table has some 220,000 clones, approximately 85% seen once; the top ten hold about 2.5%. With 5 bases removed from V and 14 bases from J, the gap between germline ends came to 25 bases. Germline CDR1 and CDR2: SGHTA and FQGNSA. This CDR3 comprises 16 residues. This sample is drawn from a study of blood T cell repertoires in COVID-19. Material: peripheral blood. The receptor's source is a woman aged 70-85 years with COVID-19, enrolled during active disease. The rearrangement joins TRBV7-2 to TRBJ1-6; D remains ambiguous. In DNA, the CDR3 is TGTGCCAGCAGCCTAACGACGTCGAGCGGATATGGGGCCCTCCACTTT. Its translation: CASSLTTSSGYGALHF.